The table lists the clone carrying this T cell receptor (beta chain) with a count of one. Its target is unknown. Some clones are missing from TCRdb's copy, which holds only in-frame ones; the method was immunoSEQ multiplex PCR. Here the sample spans around 45,000 clones, roughly 94% being singletons. The entry originates in a study of T cells in tuberculosis. Study context: IGRA-negative adolescents, IGRA-positive adolescents with latent tuberculosis and adults with active tuberculosis formed this South African cohort.

Findings and limits, study-wide: Cases with active tuberculosis were adults, while controls were adolescents. A GMM-specific repertoire classifier reached 85% to 90% accuracy, AUROC approximately 0.9. Active tuberculosis patients had shorter CDR3-alpha; the beta difference was nonsignificant.

From germline, CDR1 is SGDLS and CDR2 YYNGEE. Trimming cost V 5 bases and J 6 bases, with 8 bases left between them. This CDR3 region has 12 residues. The chain recombines TRBV9 with TRBJ2-2; D is ambiguous. The sequenced material came from PBMCs. This sequence originates from a donor aged 10-29 years with latent tuberculosis or without tuberculosis infection. Some clones in this sample may be carry-over from other donors' samples. CDR3 residues: CASSWAAGELFF. The CDR3 coding sequence is TGTGCCAGCAGTTGGGCAGCCGGGGAGCTGTTTTTT.